The next 27 T cell receptor beta chains were all read from a single sample in a study of blood T cell repertoires in COVID-19. Only in-frame clones appear in the TCRdb table, and some are missing; sequencing was by immunoSEQ multiplex PCR. The repertoire holds over 150,000 clones, around four fifths seen once, with roughly 10% in the top ten. Sequencing input: PBMCs or T cells enriched from blood (not recorded which). All receptors come from a man in his forties or fifties who had recovered from COVID-19.

V is TRBV29-1 and J is TRBJ2-2; D unresolved. In germline, CDR1 is SQVTM, CDR2 ANQGSEA. The length of the CDR3 is 12 residues. The CDR3: CSTTELTGELFF. The CDR3 nucleotides are TGCAGTACGACGGAGTTAACCGGGGAGCTGTTTTTT.

This clone was detected only a few times. The chain uses TRBV11-2 and TRBJ2-1; 9 bases fit TRBD2. The V gene's germline CDR1 is SGHAT and CDR2 FQNNGV. The CDR3 extends over 15 amino acids. After removal of 1 base from V and 7 bases from J, the junction contained 5 bases not matched to a gene. In nucleotides, the CDR3 is TGTGCCAGCAGCTTAGGTAGCGGGAGTGGGAATGAGCAGTTCTTC. This gives the protein CASSLGSGSGNEQFF.

This chain links TRBV7-9 with TRBJ2-7; 12 positions agree with TRBD2. Germline V gives CDR1 SEHNR, CDR2 FQNEAQ (reference sequence). V shed 3 bases, J shed 6 bases, and the junction held 12 bases outside the gene matches. This CDR3 spans 17 amino acids. The CDR3 is CASSFLAGGPQSLEQYF. The CDR3 DNA reads as TGTGCCAGCAGCTTCCTAGCGGGAGGGCCACAATCTCTCGAGCAGTACTTC.

The V gene is TRBV4-3, the J gene TRBJ2-2; possibly TRBD2 for D (5 bases). The germline V and J ends were trimmed by 0 bases and 0 bases, with 11 bases remaining between them. Per germline, CDR1 LGHNA and CDR2 YSLEER. This CDR3 region has 17 residues. The chain's CDR3 is CASSQDLRTSNTGELFF. The DNA for the CDR3 is TGCGCCAGCAGCCAAGATTTGAGGACTTCGAACACCGGGGAGCTGTTTTTT.

The rearrangement uses TRBV3-1 (or the pseudogene TRBV3-2) and TRBJ2-7; perhaps TRBD1 as D (5 bases). Trimming cost V 1 base and J 4 bases, with 5 bases left between them. CDR1 is LGHDT and CDR2 is YNNKEL in the germline V gene (reference sequence). This CDR3 spans 12 amino acids. The CDR3 coding sequence is TGTGCCAGCAGCCAAGGACAGTACGAGCAGTACTTC. Protein product: CASSQGQYEQYF.

This clone was seen repeatedly, ten times or more. The chain combines TRBV6-1 with TRBJ2-7; tentative D call: TRBD1 (5 bases). This CDR3 spans 14 amino acids. From germline, CDR1 is MNHNS and CDR2 SASEGT. V gave up 0 bases and J gave up 1 base, with 7 bases separating them. The CDR3 protein is CASSEADSSYEQYV. The CDR3, as DNA: TGTGCCAGCAGTGAAGCCGACAGTTCCTACGAGCAGTACGTC.

The chain links TRBV28 to TRBJ1-5; a possible D gene is TRBD1 (6 bases). CDR3 size: 13 residues. Trimming shortened V by 6 bases and J by 5 bases, and 11 bases separated the two germline ends. Germline lookup yields CDR1 MDHEN and CDR2 SYDVKM. CDR3 residues: CASRLGQHQPQHF. As DNA, the CDR3 is TGTGCCAGCAGACTAGGACAGCATCAGCCCCAGCATTTT.

V usage is TRBV19 and J usage is TRBJ1-5; 9 bases agree with TRBD1. The CDR3 has 16 amino acids. V trimming: 7 bases; J trimming: 2 bases; junction bases outside the gene matches: 9. Per germline, CDR1 LNHDA and CDR2 SQIVND (reference sequence). The CDR3 spells CASIPTGQGGNQPQHF. The CDR3 DNA reads as TGTGCCAGTATCCCCACGGGACAGGGTGGCAATCAGCCCCAGCATTTT.

The V and J genes are TRBV2 and TRBJ1-6, with D unresolved. The CDR3 is 17 amino acids. V was cut by 2 bases and J by 4 bases, with 15 bases left in between. From germline, CDR1 is SNHLY and CDR2 FYNNEI. The CDR3: CASSESVGSEYNSPLHF. The CDR3 region has the DNA TGTGCCAGCAGTGAATCGGTAGGGAGTGAGTATAATTCACCCCTCCACTTT.

This sequence joins TRBV7-6 and TRBJ1-2, with 9 nucleotides matching TRBD1. Per the germline V gene, CDR1 is SGHVS and CDR2 is FNYEAQ. The CDR3 loop spans 17 amino acids. V was pared by 6 bases and J by 7 bases, with 18 bases of the junction left unmatched. The CDR3 loop reads CASSTIWDREQIAGYTF. In nucleotides, the CDR3 is TGTGCCAGCAGTACCATTTGGGACAGGGAACAGATCGCTGGCTACACCTTC.

V is TRBV7-9 and J is TRBJ1-2; 10 bases fit TRBD1. The CDR3 has 12 amino acids. V shed 3 bases, J shed 14 bases, and the junction held 6 bases outside the gene matches. Germline lookup yields CDR1 SEHNR and CDR2 FQNEAQ (reference sequence). The CDR3 coding sequence is TGTGCCAGCAGCTTTGACAGGGGGCGGGTGACCTTC. Amino acid sequence: CASSFDRGRVTF. Full variable domain (outside the CDR3, taken from reference TRBV7-9 and TRBJ1-2): DTGVSQNPRHKITKRGQNVTFRCDPISEHNRLYWYRQTLGQGPEFLTYFQNEAQLEKSRLLSDRFSAERPKGSFSTLEIQRTEQGDSAMYLCASSFDRGRVTFGSGTRLTVV.

V usage is TRBV7-9 and J usage is TRBJ1-2; TRBD1 matches 7 bases. Unmatched junction bases numbered 8, after V lost 4 bases and J lost 9 bases. The length of the CDR3 is 13 residues. Per germline, CDR1 SEHNR and CDR2 FQNEAQ (reference sequence). The CDR3 DNA reads TGTGCCAGCAGCTGGAACAGGGGCGTGAGCTACACCTTC. It codes for CASSWNRGVSYTF.

This chain connects TRBV28 to TRBJ1-4; D is possibly TRBD1 (5 bases). Germline V CDR1 and CDR2: MDHEN, SYDVKM. V shed 5 bases and J shed 8 bases, with 12 bases lying between them. The length of the CDR3 is 13 residues. CDR3: CASSIRQLEKLFF. The CDR3 nucleotides are TGTGCCAGCAGTATCCGACAGCTGGAAAAACTGTTTTTT. The variable domain in full, completed from reference TRBV28 and TRBJ1-4, reads DVKVTQSSRYLVKRTGEKVFLECVQDMDHENMFWYRQDPGLGLRLIYFSYDVKMKEKGDIPEGYSVSREKKERFSLILESASTNQTSMYLCASSIRQLEKLFFGSGTQLSVL.

The chain joins TRBV5-4 to TRBJ1-4; maybe TRBD1 (5 bases). The CDR3 sequence is 15 residues long. Germline V lookup: CDR1 SGHNT, CDR2 YYREEE (reference sequence). Deletions cut 4 bases from V and 0 bases from J, with 10 bases between. The CDR3 loop is CASSQTGATNEKLFF. DNA of the CDR3: TGTGCCAGCAGCCAAACAGGAGCAACTAATGAAAAACTGTTTTTT.

The chain joins TRBV7-9 to TRBJ1-6; 10 positions match TRBD1. Germline V gene sequence: CDR1 SEHNR, CDR2 FQNEAQ (reference sequence). The CDR3 covers 15 residues. The junction had 7 bases not matched to a gene; V was cut back by 5 bases and J by 9 bases. As DNA, the CDR3 is TGTGCCAGCAGCCCCCTCCGGGACAGGGGTTCACCCCTCCACTTT. Translated, it gives CASSPLRDRGSPLHF.

This chain uses TRBV11-2 with TRBJ2-1; 7 nucleotides line up with TRBD2. V dropped 4 bases and J dropped 8; count of bases not matched to a gene: 14. This CDR3 spans 16 amino acids. The germline CDR1 and CDR2 sequences are SGHAT and FQNNGV. DNA of the CDR3: TGTGCCAGCAGCTCTATAAGGACACCCCGGGGGGATGAGCAGTTCTTC. It translates to CASSSIRTPRGDEQFF.

V is TRBV3-1 (or the pseudogene TRBV3-2) and J is TRBJ1-2; D uncertain. The length of the CDR3 is 15 residues. Germline V lookup: CDR1 LGHDT, CDR2 YNNKEL (reference sequence). Trimming removed 1 base from V and 4 bases from J, with 13 bases in between. DNA of the CDR3: TGTGCCAGCAGCCAAGGCTTCGCGGGCAGCTATGGCTACACCTTC. As protein: CASSQGFAGSYGYTF.

J is TRBJ1-3 and V is TRBV14; D ambiguous. Trimming removed 5 bases from V and 0 bases from J, with 5 bases in between. The CDR3 is 13 residues long. Germline CDR1 is SGHDN and CDR2 is FVKESK. The CDR3 loop is CASSDTSGNTIYF. CDR3 DNA: TGTGCCAGCAGCGACACCTCTGGAAACACCATATATTTT. The whole variable domain, filled in from reference TRBV14 and TRBJ1-3, reads EAGVTQFPSHSVIEKGQTVTLRCDPISGHDNLYWYRRVMGKEIKFLLHFVKESKQDESGMPNNRFLAERTGGTYSTLKVQPAELEDSGVYFCASSDTSGNTIYFGEGSWLTVV.

This clone was found a few times. The CDR3 coding sequence is TGTGCCAGCAGTCCCTCAGGGGGTGACACCGGGGAGCTGTTTTTT. Its translation is CASSPSGGDTGELFF. This chain uses TRBV6-6 with TRBJ2-2; TRBD1 agrees at 7 bases. The trim removed 5 bases at V and 3 bases at J, leaving 6 bases unmatched. CDR1 is MNHNY, CDR2 SVGAGI, per germline (reference sequence). The CDR3 has 15 residues.

This clone has just one count. The V gene is TRBV2, the J gene TRBJ1-6; D is undetermined. This CDR3 is 14 amino acids long. The germline gives CDR1 SNHLY, CDR2 FYNNEI. The germline V and J ends were trimmed by 5 bases and 10 bases, with 15 bases remaining between them. Here the CDR3 reads CASSIQSGGSPLHF. CDR3 DNA: TGTGCCAGCAGTATACAGTCGGGAGGATCACCCCTCCACTTT.

The CDR3 loop is CASGGTGVAGELFF. CDR3 DNA sequence: TGTGCCAGCGGTGGGACAGGGGTAGCCGGGGAGCTGTTTTTT. The V call is TRBV2, the J call TRBJ2-2; 10 nucleotides line up with TRBD1. Trimming removed 8 bases from V and 6 bases from J; junction bases left unmatched: 6. Germline values: CDR1 SNHLY, CDR2 FYNNEI. The CDR3 covers 14 residues.

This clone was recorded only once. This chain joins TRBV5-6 and TRBJ1-5, with D perhaps TRBD1 (5 bases). CDR3 length: 14 residues. Per the germline V gene, CDR1 is SGHDT and CDR2 is YYEEEE. Trimming shortened V by 2 bases and J by 14 bases, and 20 bases separated the two germline ends. The CDR3: CASSFWQGETGEHF. In DNA, the CDR3 is TGTGCCAGCAGCTTTTGGCAGGGCGAAACGGGAGAGCATTTT.

This rearrangement joins TRBV5-6 to TRBJ1-3, with 8 bases aligning to TRBD1. From germline, CDR1 is SGHDT and CDR2 YYEEEE. V was clipped by 3 bases and J by 5 bases; unmatched bases: 7. This CDR3 contains 15 residues. CDR3 bases: TGTGCCAGCAGCTCCTCAGGGGGCGTACGAAACACCATATATTTT. It encodes CASSSSGGVRNTIYF.

This clone came up once. This sequence joins TRBV4-1 and TRBJ2-2; D is unresolved. Germline values: CDR1 MGHRA, CDR2 YSYEKL. The CDR3 is 16 residues long. The germline V and J ends were trimmed by 3 bases and 2 bases, with 13 bases remaining between them. The CDR3 region has the DNA TGCGCCAGCAGCCACTCCAGGCTACCAAACACCGGGGAGCTGTTTTTT. Protein: CASSHSRLPNTGELFF.

This clone was picked up a small number of times. This chain connects TRBV4-3 to TRBJ2-1, with 7 bases identical to TRBD2. With 6 bases clipped from V and 8 bases from J, the junction kept 10 bases outside the gene matches. The CDR3 consists of 14 residues. CDR1 is LGHNA, CDR2 YSLEER, per germline. The DNA for the CDR3 is TGCGCCAGCAGATCTGCTACTAGCGCTGATGAGCAGTTCTTC. Its translation is CASRSATSADEQFF.

V gene TRBV15 combines with J gene TRBJ1-2, with a possible D match to TRBD1 (5 bases). This CDR3 is built from 15 residues. The V and J ends lost 5 bases and 8 bases respectively, with 21 bases between them. The germline CDR1 and CDR2 sequences are LNHNV and YYDKDF (reference sequence). CDR3 nucleotides: TGTGCCACCAGCGGAAGAGAGGTAAGGGGTACGGGCTACACCTTC. It specifies CATSGREVRGTGYTF.

V is TRBV19 and J is TRBJ1-2; TRBD1 agrees at 8 bases. From germline, CDR1 is LNHDA and CDR2 SQIVND (reference sequence). V was clipped by 5 bases and J by 8 bases; unmatched bases: 4. The CDR3 covers 12 residues. CDR3 in amino acids: CASSLTGVGYTF. The CDR3 bases are TGTGCCAGTAGTCTGACAGGGGTCGGCTACACCTTC.